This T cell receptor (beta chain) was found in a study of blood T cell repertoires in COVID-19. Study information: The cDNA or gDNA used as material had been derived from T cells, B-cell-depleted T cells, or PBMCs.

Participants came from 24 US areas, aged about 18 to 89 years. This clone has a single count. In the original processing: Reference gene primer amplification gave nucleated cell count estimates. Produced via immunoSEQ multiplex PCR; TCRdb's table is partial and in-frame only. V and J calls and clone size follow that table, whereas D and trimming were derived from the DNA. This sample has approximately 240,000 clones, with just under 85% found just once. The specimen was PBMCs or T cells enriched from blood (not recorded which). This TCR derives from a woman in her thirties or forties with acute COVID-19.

The CDR3 reads CASSETVPGANVLTF. The CDR3 coding sequence is TGTGCCAGCAGCGAGACAGTACCAGGGGCCAACGTCCTGACTTTC. The chain links TRBV28 to TRBJ2-6, with D possibly being TRBD1 (5 bases). V dropped 6 bases and J dropped 4 bases, with 13 bases sitting between them. The germline V gene encodes CDR1 MDHEN and CDR2 SYDVKM. This CDR3 spans 15 amino acids.